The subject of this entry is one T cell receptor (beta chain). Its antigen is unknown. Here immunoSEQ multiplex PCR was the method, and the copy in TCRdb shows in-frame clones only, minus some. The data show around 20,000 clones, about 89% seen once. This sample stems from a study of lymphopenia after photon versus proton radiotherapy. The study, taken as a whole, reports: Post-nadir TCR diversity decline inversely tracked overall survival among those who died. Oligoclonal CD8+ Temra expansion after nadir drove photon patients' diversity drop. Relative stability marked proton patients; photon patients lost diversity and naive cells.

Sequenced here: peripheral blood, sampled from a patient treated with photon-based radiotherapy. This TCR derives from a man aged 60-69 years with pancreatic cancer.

The CDR3 DNA follows: TGTGCCAGTAGTCCTTCCGGGGGCCTTCAGCCCCAGCATTTT. Amino acid sequence: CASSPSGGLQPQHF. J is TRBJ1-5 and V is TRBV19; possibly TRBD1 for D (6 bases). This CDR3 is 14 amino acids long. Per the germline V gene, CDR1 is LNHDA and CDR2 is SQIVND (reference sequence). V was clipped by 5 bases and J by 6 bases, with 14 bases between them.